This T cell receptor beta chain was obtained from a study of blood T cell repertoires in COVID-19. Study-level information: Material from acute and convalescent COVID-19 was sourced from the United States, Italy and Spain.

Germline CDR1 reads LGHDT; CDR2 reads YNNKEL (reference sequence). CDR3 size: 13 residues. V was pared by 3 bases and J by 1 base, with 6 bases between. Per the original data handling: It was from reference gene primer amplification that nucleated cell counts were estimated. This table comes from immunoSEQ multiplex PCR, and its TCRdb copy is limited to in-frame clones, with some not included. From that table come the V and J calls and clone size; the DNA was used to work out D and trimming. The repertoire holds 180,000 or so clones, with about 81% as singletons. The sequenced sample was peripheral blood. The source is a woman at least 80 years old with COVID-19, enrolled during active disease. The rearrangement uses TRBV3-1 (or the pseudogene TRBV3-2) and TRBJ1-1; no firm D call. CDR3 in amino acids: CASSHWPNTEAFF. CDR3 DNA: TGTGCCAGCAGCCACTGGCCGAACACTGAAGCTTTCTTT.